The clone carrying this TCR beta chain was detected a few times. Listed TCR primers, together with previously described methods, were used for the bulk TCR libraries. TCRdb ran MiXCR on the PCR reads and lists one entry per CDR3 protein. The table includes around 82,000 distinct CDR3 sequences, 15% to 20% detected once. This sample is part of a study of molecular identifiers for immune sequencing clone quantification. The CDR3 sequence is 16 residues long. The V end lost 5 bases, the J end lost 3 bases, and 17 bases lay between the germline ends. V usage is TRBV12-3 or TRBV12-4 and J usage is TRBJ2-1; D may be TRBD1 or TRBD2 (5 bases each). Source material: naive CD8+ T cells from blood, with Jurkat cell RNA spiked in. This sample's subset: FACS-sorted CD8+CD4-CCR7+CD45RA+ naive T cells. The sequence was collected from a human donor in good health. Some libraries in this study had Jurkat cell RNA spiked in. Here the CDR3 reads CASSVTGAAFYNEQFF. The DNA for the CDR3 is TGTGCCAGCAGTGTGACCGGGGCAGCCTTCTACAATGAGCAGTTCTTC.